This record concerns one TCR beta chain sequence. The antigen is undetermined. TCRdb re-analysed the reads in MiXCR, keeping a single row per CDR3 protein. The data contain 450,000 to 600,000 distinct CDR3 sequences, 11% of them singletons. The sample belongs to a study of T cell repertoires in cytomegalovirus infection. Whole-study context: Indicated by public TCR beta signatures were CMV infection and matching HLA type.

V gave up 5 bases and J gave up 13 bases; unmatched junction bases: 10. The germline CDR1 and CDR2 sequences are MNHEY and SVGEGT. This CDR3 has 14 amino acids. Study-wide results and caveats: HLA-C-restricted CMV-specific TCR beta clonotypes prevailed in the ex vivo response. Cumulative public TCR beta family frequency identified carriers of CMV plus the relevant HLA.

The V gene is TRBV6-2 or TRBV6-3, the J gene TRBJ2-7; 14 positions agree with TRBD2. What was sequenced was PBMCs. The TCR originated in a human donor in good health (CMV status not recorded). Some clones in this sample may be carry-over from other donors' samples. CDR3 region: CASSPGLAGVGIYF. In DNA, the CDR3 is TGTGCCAGCAGTCCGGGACTAGCGGGAGTAGGTATCTACTTC.